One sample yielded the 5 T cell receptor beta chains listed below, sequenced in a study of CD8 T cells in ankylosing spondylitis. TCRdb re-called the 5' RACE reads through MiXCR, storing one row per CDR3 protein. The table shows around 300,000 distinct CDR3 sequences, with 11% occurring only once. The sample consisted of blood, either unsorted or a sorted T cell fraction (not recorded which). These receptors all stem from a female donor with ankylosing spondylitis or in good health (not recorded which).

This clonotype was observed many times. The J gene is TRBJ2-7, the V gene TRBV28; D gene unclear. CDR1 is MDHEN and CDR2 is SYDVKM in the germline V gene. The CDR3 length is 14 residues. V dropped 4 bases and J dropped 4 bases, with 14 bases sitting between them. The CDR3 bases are TGTGCCAGCAGTTCTCAGTCCCCTCGGTACGAGCAGTACTTC. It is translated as CASSSQSPRYEQYF.

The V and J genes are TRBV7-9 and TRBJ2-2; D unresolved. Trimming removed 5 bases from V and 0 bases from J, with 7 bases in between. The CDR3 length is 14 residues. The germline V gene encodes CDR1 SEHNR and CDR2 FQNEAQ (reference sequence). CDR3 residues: CASSDLSNTGELFF. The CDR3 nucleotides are TGTGCCAGCAGCGACCTTTCGAACACCGGGGAGCTGTTTTTT.

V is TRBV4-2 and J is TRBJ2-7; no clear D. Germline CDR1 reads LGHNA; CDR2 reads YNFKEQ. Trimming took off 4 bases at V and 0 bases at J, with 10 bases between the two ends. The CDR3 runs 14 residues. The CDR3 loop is CASSRGVSSYEQYF. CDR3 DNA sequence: TGTGCCAGCAGCCGAGGAGTGAGCTCCTACGAGCAGTACTTC.

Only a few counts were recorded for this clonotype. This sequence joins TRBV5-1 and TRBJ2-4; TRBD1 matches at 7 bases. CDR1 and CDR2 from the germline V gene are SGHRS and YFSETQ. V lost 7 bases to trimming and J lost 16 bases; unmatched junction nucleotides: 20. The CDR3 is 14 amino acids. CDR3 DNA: TGCGCCAGCGGATCAGGGGTACAGGGGACAAAGGAATACTTC. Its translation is CASGSGVQGTKEYF.

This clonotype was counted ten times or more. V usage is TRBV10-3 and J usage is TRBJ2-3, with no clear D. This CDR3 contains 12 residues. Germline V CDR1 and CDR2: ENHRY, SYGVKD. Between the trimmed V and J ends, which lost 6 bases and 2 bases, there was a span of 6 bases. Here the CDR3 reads CAISAITDTQYF. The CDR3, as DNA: TGTGCCATCAGCGCGATCACAGATACGCAGTATTTT.